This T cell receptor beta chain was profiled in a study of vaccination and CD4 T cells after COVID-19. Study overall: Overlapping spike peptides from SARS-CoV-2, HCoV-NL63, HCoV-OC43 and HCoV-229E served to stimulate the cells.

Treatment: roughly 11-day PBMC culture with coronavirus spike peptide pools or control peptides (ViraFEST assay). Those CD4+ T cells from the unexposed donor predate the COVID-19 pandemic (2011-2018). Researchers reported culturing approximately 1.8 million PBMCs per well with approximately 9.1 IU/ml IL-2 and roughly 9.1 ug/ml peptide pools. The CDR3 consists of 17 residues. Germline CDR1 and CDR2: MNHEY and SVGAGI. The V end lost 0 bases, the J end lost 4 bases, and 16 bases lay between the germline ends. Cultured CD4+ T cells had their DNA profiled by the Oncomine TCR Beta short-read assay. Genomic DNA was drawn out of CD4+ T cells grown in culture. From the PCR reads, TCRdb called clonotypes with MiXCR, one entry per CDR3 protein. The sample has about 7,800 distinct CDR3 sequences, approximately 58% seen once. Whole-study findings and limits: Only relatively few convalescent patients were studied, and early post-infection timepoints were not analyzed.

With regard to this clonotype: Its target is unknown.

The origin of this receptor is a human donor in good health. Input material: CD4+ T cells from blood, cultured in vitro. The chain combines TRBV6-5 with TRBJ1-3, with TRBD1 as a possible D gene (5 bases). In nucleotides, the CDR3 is TGTGCCAGCAGTTACTCTACAGGCGAGCTTGGAGGAAACACCATATATTTT. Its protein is CASSYSTGELGGNTIYF.